This T cell receptor (beta chain) was captured by sequencing in a study of cytomegalovirus exposure and HLA in healthy donors. Whole-study results and caveats: The authors later found most CMV-associated TCR beta chains appeared HLA-restricted. Per a later analysis, HLA-associated TCR beta chains showed more clonal expansion than other, equally common TCR beta chains.

The CDR3 has 13 amino acids. V lost 0 bases and J 2 bases, leaving 3 bases between the germline ends. The germline gives CDR1 SGHDN, CDR2 FVKESK. The donors comprised healthy bone marrow donors. Points on this clone: The antigen remains unidentified.

Both 60 Vbeta primers and 13 Jbeta primers went into the PCR. TCRdb's copy holds only in-frame clones and misses some; the assay was immunoSEQ multiplex PCR. This table has hundreds of thousands of clones, 75% to 80% appearing once. This rearrangement joins TRBV14 to TRBJ2-3; no definite D call. Sequencing was carried out using PBMCs. This TCR came from a male donor in good health and CMV-seronegative. CDR3 in amino acids: CASSQDHTDTQYF. For the CDR3, the DNA is TGTGCCAGCAGCCAAGATCACACAGATACGCAGTATTTT.